A single sample gave rise to the 11 T cell receptor beta chains below, sequenced in a study of cytomegalovirus exposure and HLA in healthy donors. In the PCR, 60 Vbeta and 13 Jbeta primers were used. Only in-frame clones appear in the TCRdb table, and some are missing; sequencing was by immunoSEQ multiplex PCR. The sample has about 120,000 clones; about 78% are singletons. What was sequenced was PBMCs. The receptor set was obtained from a woman aged 25-40 years in good health and CMV-seropositive.

There are a few counts of this clone. This chain links TRBV18 with TRBJ2-7, with D hard to call. This CDR3 is built from 11 residues. Trimming removed 2 bases from V and 6 bases from J, with 5 bases in between. Germline V gene sequence: CDR1 KGHSH, CDR2 LQKENI. As DNA, the CDR3 is TGTGCCAGCTCACCATCGGGCGAGCAGTACTTC. The encoded protein is CASSPSGEQYF.

This clone was counted a few times. The chain carries TRBV19 and TRBJ1-3; possible D gene TRBD1, 6 bases. The CDR3 runs to 13 residues. Germline V gene lookup returns CDR1 LNHDA and CDR2 SQIVND (reference sequence). Trimming removed 8 bases at V and 4 bases at J, with 12 bases between. The CDR3 sequence: CASGGAAGNTIYF. In DNA form, the CDR3 reads TGTGCCAGTGGGGGGGCGGCCGGAAACACCATATATTTT.

The chain uses TRBV5-1 and TRBJ2-2; TRBD2 agrees at 16 bases. V shed 4 bases, J shed 4 bases, and the junction held 4 bases outside the gene matches. CDR3 length: 17 residues. Germline V CDR1 and CDR2: SGHRS, YFSETQ. CDR3 residues: CASSAGTSGGVTGELFF. The DNA for the CDR3 is TGCGCCAGCAGCGCGGGGACTAGCGGGGGGGTCACCGGGGAGCTGTTTTTT.

This clone was seen a handful of times. The V gene is TRBV9, the J gene TRBJ2-7, with D possibly TRBD2 on 6 matching bases. V shed 0 bases and J shed 1 base, with 8 bases lying between them. The CDR3 runs to 14 residues. The germline CDR1 and CDR2 sequences are SGDLS and YYNGEE. In nucleotides, the CDR3 is TGTGCCAGCAGCGTAGGACGGGGGTCCTACGAGCAGTACTTC. Translating it yields CASSVGRGSYEQYF.

The chain is built from TRBV30 and TRBJ2-7, with TRBD2 matching over 7 bases. Germline loops: CDR1 GTSNPN, CDR2 SVGIG (reference sequence). The V segment lost 0 bases and the J segment 9 bases; nucleotides outside the gene matches: 11. This CDR3 spans 14 amino acids. The CDR3 coding sequence is TGTGCCTGGAGTGTAAGTCTAGCGGCCCTGGGGCAGTACTTC. Translation gives CAWSVSLAALGQYF.

The genes are TRBV7-9 and TRBJ1-1, with D possibly being TRBD1 (6 bases). The CDR3 runs to 15 residues. The germline V and J ends were trimmed by 2 bases and 3 bases, with 13 bases remaining between them. Germline CDR1 SEHNR, CDR2 FQNEAQ (reference sequence). The CDR3, as DNA: TGTGCCAGCAGCTTATCCAGGGGCTTGCACACTGAAGCTTTCTTT. Its translation: CASSLSRGLHTEAFF.

This sequence joins TRBV4-2 and TRBJ2-7; TRBD2 agrees at 9 bases. Germline CDR1 is LGHNA and CDR2 is YNFKEQ. This CDR3 region has 16 residues. Trimming took 2 bases from V and 4 from J; bases not matched to a gene: 9. The CDR3 DNA follows: TGTGCCAGCAGCCAACCAAGTGCGGGAGGGCCGTACGAGCAGTACTTC. Its protein is CASSQPSAGGPYEQYF.

The J gene is TRBJ2-1, the V gene TRBV12-5; D ambiguous. V was trimmed by 7 bases and J by 8 bases, leaving 12 bases between them. This CDR3 is built from 12 residues. Germline assignment: CDR1 LGHNT and CDR2 FRNRAP. Written as DNA, the CDR3 is TGTGCTAGTGCCTTACTAAGGCATGAGCAGTTCTTC. Translating gives CASALLRHEQFF.

V is TRBV6-5 and J is TRBJ2-5; D ambiguous. The DNA end lines up better with TRBJ2-7; the J call may be wrong. Germline V gene data show CDR1 as MNHEY and CDR2 as SVGAGI. The CDR3 runs to 14 residues. The CDR3 DNA follows: TGTGCCAGCAGACTGCGATGGAGCTCCTACGAGCAGTACTTC. Translated: CASRLRWSSYEQYF.

The J gene is TRBJ1-2, the V gene TRBV4-1; maybe TRBD1 (6 bases). V lost 1 base, J lost 4 bases, and 16 bases lay in between. In germline, CDR1 is MGHRA, CDR2 YSYEKL. The CDR3 is 16 amino acids. The CDR3 loop reads CASSQVPTGTSYGYTF. CDR3 nucleotide sequence: TGCGCCAGCAGCCAAGTCCCTACCGGGACAAGCTATGGCTACACCTTC.

The rearrangement links TRBV12-5 to TRBJ2-5; 8 nucleotides align to TRBD1. CDR1 and CDR2 (germline): LGHNT, FRNRAP. V lost 9 bases, J lost 3 bases, and 9 bases stayed unmatched. The CDR3 covers 14 residues. CDR3 amino acids: CASINQGAEETQYF. The CDR3 DNA follows: TGTGCTAGCATAAATCAGGGGGCCGAAGAGACCCAGTACTTC. The variable domain in full, with the rest retrieved from reference TRBV12-5 and TRBJ2-5, is DARVTQTPRHKVTEMGQEVTMRCQPILGHNTVFWYRQTMMQGLELLAYFRNRAPLDDSGMPKDRFSAEMPDATLATLKIQPSEPRDSAVYFCASINQGAEETQYFGPGTRLLVL.